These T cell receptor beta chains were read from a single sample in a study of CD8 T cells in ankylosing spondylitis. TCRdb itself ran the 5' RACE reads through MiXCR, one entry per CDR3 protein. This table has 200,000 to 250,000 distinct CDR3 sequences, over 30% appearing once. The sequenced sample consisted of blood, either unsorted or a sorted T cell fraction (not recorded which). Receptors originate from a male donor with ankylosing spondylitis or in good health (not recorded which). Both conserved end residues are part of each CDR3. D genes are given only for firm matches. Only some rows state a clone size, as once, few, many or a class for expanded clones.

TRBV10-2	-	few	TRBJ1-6	TGCGCCAGCAGTGAATCAGGACCTAATTCACCCCTCCACTTT	CASSESGPNSPLHF
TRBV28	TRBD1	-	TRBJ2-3	TGTGCCAGCAGTCCTCGGGGACAGGGAAAGGATCAAGATGCGCAGTATTTT	CASSPRGQGKDQDAQYF
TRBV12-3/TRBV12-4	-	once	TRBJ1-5	TGTGCCAGCAACTTCCAGGGGAATCAGCCCCAGCATTTT	CASNFQGNQPQHF
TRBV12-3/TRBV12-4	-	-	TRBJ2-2	TGTGCCAGCAGTTTAGCGGGGGGACCTAACACCGGGGAGCTGTTTTTT	CASSLAGGPNTGELFF
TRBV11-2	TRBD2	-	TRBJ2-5	TGTGCCACCCAGGACTTGACTAGCGTCCGGGAGACCCAGTACTTC	CATQDLTSVRETQYF
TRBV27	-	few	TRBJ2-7	TGTGCCAGCAGGCCGCGGGACTCCTTGGGGTACGAGCAGTACTTC	CASRPRDSLGYEQYF
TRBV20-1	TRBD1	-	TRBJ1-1	TGCAGTGCTGAGGGGACAGCTAACACTGAAGCTTTCTTT	CSAEGTANTEAFF
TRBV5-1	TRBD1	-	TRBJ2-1	TGCGCCAGCGGCAGGGGGCCCCCCCCGTACAATGAGCAGTTCTTC	CASGRGPPPYNEQFF
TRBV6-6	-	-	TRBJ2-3	TGTGCCAGCACCGCACGGAGTACAGATACGCAGTATTTT	CASTARSTDTQYF
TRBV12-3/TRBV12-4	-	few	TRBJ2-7	TGTGCCAGCAGTTTAGCAGGGAAGTCCTACGAGCAGTACTTC	CASSLAGKSYEQYF
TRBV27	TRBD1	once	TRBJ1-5	TGTGCCAGCAGTTCACAGGGGCACAATCAGCCCCAGCATTTT	CASSSQGHNQPQHF
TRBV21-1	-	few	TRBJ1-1	TGTGCCAGACAGTTAGAAGCTTTCTTT	CARQLEAFF
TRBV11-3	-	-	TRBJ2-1	TGTGCCAGCAGCCGGAGCCCCAACAATGAGCAGTTCTTC	CASSRSPNNEQFF
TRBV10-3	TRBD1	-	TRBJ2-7	TGTGCCATCAGGGAGACAGGGGACGAGCAGTACTTC	CAIRETGDEQYF
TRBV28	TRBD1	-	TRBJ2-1	TGTGCCAGCAGTTTCGGACAGGGTATTTGGGCCTACAATGAGCAGTTCTTC	CASSFGQGIWAYNEQFF
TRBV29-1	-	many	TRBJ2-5	TGCAGCGTGCTAAGGGCGTCGGAGACCCAGTACTTC	CSVLRASETQYF
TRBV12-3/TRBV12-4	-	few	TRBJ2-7	TGTGCCAGCAGCTTTCTACAGGAATCCACCTACGAGCAGTACTTC	CASSFLQESTYEQYF
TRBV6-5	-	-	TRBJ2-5	TGTGCCAGCGGTAGTGCCCAAGAGACCCAGTACTTC	CASGSAQETQYF
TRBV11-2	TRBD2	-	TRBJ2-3	TGTGCCAGCAGCCGGGGAGCCGGGACTAGGGTCGCCCCCACAGATACGCAGTATTTT	CASSRGAGTRVAPTDTQYF
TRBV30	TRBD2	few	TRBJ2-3	TGTGCCTGGGGGACTAGGGATACGCAGTATTTT	CAWGTRDTQYF
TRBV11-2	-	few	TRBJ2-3	TGTGCCAGCAGCTTAGGAACGGCGGGCGGTCCCACGAACACAGATACGCAGTATTTT	CASSLGTAGGPTNTDTQYF
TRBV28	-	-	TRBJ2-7	TGTGCCAGCGTCGATATCTACGAGCAGTACTTC	CASVDIYEQYF
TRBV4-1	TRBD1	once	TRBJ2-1	TGCGCCAGCAGCCCCAGGGGGCTGGGTGAGCAGTTCTTC	CASSPRGLGEQFF
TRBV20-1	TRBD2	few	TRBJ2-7	TGCAGAGTAGCGGGGGACTCCTACGAGCAGTACTTC	CRVAGDSYEQYF
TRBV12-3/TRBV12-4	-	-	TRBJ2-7	TGTGCCAGCAGTTTGGCAGGGAAAGTCTACGAGCAGTACTTC	CASSLAGKVYEQYF
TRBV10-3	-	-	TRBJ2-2	TGTGCCATCAGCCAAACCCTTAGCGGAGTCACCGGGGAGCTGTTTTTT	CAISQTLSGVTGELFF
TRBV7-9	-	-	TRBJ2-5	TGTGCCAGCAATACGCCGGTTTCGGCCCAGTACTTC	CASNTPVSAQYF
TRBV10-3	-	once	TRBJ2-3	TGTGCCATCAGTGAGGACAGGACGACAGATACGCAGTATTTT	CAISEDRTTDTQYF
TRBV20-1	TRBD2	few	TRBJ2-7	TGCAGTGCTAGAGATCTTTATGCGGGGGGGAACTCCTACGAGCAGTACTTC	CSARDLYAGGNSYEQYF
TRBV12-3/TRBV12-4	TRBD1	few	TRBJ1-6	TGTGCCAGCAGCCCGGACAGGGGTTCCTATAATTCACCCCTCCACTTT	CASSPDRGSYNSPLHF
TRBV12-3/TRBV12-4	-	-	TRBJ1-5	TGTGCCAGCAGCTCCGACGATAGCAATCAGCCCCAGCATTTT	CASSSDDSNQPQHF
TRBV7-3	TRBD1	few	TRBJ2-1	TGTGCCAGCAGCCCCGGGACAGGGAGCAATGAGCAGTTCTTC	CASSPGTGSNEQFF
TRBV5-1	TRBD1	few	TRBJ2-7	TGCGCCAGCGGCCCGGGACAGGGCTCCTACGAGCAGTACTTC	CASGPGQGSYEQYF
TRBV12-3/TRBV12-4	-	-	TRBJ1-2	TGTGCCAGTGGAAACAGGGAAAGGACTAACTATGGCTACACCTTC	CASGNRERTNYGYTF
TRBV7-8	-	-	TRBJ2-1	TGTGCCAGCAGCCGGGGCCGGGCTGAGCAGTTCTTC	CASSRGRAEQFF
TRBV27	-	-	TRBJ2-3	TGTGCCAGCAGTTTATCCTCCCCAACAGATACGCAGTATTTT	CASSLSSPTDTQYF
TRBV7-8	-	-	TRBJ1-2	TGTGCCAGCAGCAAGGACGGAGGAGTCTATGGCTACACCTTC	CASSKDGGVYGYTF